This paragraph reports one TCR beta chain. Its matching antigen is unknown. Some clones are missing from TCRdb's copy, which holds only in-frame ones; the method was immunoSEQ multiplex PCR. The table includes millions of clones, over 90% detected once. The sample belongs to a study of shared clonotypes between healthy human individuals. Study details: Per-donor plates numbered three CD4 naive, three CD4 memory, two CD8 naive and one CD8 memory. Study-wide findings and caveats: The researchers took only blood, and tissue repertoires probably look different.

This sequence was found in a man aged 18 to 29 in good health. Some clones in this sample may be carry-over from other donors' samples. The sequenced sample was naive CD4+ T cells from PBMCs. Subset: CD45RA+ positively selected.

CDR3 amino acids: CASSYRAVQYF. CDR3 nucleotide sequence: TGTGCCAGCAGTTACAGGGCGGTGCAGTACTTC. The chain carries TRBV28 and TRBJ2-7, with D tentatively TRBD1 (6 bases). Germline V gives CDR1 MDHEN, CDR2 SYDVKM. The V and J ends lost 4 bases and 9 bases respectively, with 10 bases between them. The CDR3 totals 11 residues. The entire variable domain, with the rest obtained from reference TRBV28 and TRBJ2-7, is as follows: DVKVTQSSRYLVKRTGEKVFLECVQDMDHENMFWYRQDPGLGLRLIYFSYDVKMKEKGDIPEGYSVSREKKERFSLILESASTNQTSMYLCASSYRAVQYFGPGTRLTVT.